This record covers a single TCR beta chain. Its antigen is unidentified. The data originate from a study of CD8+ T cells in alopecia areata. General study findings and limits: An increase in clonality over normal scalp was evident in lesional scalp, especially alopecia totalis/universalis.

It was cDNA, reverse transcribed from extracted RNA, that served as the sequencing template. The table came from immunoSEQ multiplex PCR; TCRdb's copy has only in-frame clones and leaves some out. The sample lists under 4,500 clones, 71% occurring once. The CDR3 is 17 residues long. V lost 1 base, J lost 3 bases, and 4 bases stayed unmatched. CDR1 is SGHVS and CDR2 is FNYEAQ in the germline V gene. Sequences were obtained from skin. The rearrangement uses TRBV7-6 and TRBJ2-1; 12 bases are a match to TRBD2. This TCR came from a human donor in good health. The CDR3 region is CASSLGTSGAIYNEQFF. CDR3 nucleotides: TGTGCCAGCAGCTTAGGGACTAGCGGGGCTATCTACAATGAGCAGTTCTTC.